This TCR beta chain was observed in a study of regulatory T cells in long-lasting Graves disease. Findings and limits, study-wide: Small numbers of samples may have cut accuracy. With 2,500 to 3,500 shared public clonotypes, persistent patients exceeded new patients, who shared over 850. Persistent cases favored TRBV28, TRBJ1-2 and TRBJ2-5.

Time point specified: newly diagnosed GD, antithyroid drugs for less than 3 months. TCR sequences were obtained from RNA taken from PBMCs. This clonotype was counted ten times or more. Its specificity is not known. This CDR3 spans 15 amino acids. The germline V gene has CDR1 SGHNT and CDR2 YENEEA. The germline V and J ends were trimmed by 6 bases and 5 bases, with 17 bases remaining between them. The TCR beta library used iRepertoire HTBI primers with Arm-PCR amplification of CDR3. MiXCR was run by TCRdb on the multiplex PCR reads, yielding one entry per CDR3 protein. The sample has about 440,000 distinct CDR3 sequences, 15% seen once. This same sample was also part of a study on T cells in Graves' hyperthyroidism and ophthalmopathy. That paper states: Pregnant or lactating patients were excluded, as were those with uncontrolled infection or other autoimmune disease.

The TCR comes from a woman in her 30s with Graves disease. The source was peripheral blood mononuclear cells (PBMCs), collected at new diagnosis, from a patient treated with antithyroid drugs. This chain joins TRBV11-3 and TRBJ2-1; TRBD1 or TRBD2 may be the D gene (5 bases each). CDR3 protein: CASSPYGMGDNEQFF. The CDR3 coding sequence is TGTGCCAGCAGTCCTTACGGGATGGGGGACAATGAGCAGTTCTTC.